These 31 T cell receptor beta chains were sequenced from one sample in a study of T cell responses to AZD1222 COVID-19 vaccine. Assay used: immunoSEQ multiplex PCR; TCRdb lists only in-frame clones, some missing. This table holds over 120,000 clones, around 90% found once. Material: peripheral blood, obtained 28 days after the second AZD1222 dose. The receptors derive from an adult who received the AZD1222 COVID-19 vaccine.

V and J are TRBV6-2 or TRBV6-3 and TRBJ1-1; 10 bases agree with TRBD1. Germline CDR1 MNHEY, CDR2 SVGEGT. With 6 bases clipped from V and 1 base from J, the junction kept 14 bases outside the gene matches. CDR3 length: 18 residues. The CDR3: CASSPDRGHYYENTEAFF. In DNA, the CDR3 is TGTGCCAGCAGCCCTGACAGGGGGCATTATTACGAGAACACTGAAGCTTTCTTT.

V and J are TRBV6-6 and TRBJ2-1; 7 bases match TRBD2. The CDR3 covers 16 residues. J lost 7 bases, V lost 4 bases, and 13 bases had no gene match. Germline CDR1 is MNHNY and CDR2 is SVGAGI (reference sequence). The CDR3 reads CASSSSWGRAGNEQFF. The CDR3 nucleotides read TGTGCCAGCAGTTCCAGTTGGGGGAGGGCGGGAAATGAGCAGTTCTTC.

The chain uses TRBV14 and TRBJ2-7; tentatively, D is TRBD1 or TRBD2 (5 bases each). This CDR3 region has 13 residues. V shed 0 bases and J shed 8 bases, with 11 bases lying between them. Germline V gene lookup returns CDR1 SGHDN and CDR2 FVKESK. DNA for the CDR3: TGTGCCAGCAGCCAAGATTGGGGACGTAAGCAGTACTTC. This codes for CASSQDWGRKQYF.

The CDR3 DNA sequence: TGTGCCAGCAGTTTATTGGAGGAGGGGAGGGGCCAGTTCTTC. It yields the protein CASSLLEEGRGQFF. The chain uses TRBV28 and TRBJ2-1; 7 nucleotides agree with TRBD2. The CDR3 is 14 amino acids. CDR1 and CDR2 from the germline V gene are MDHEN and SYDVKM. V was pared by 1 base and J by 13 bases, with 10 bases of the junction left unmatched.

This chain joins TRBV28 and TRBJ2-6; either TRBD1 or TRBD2 may fit D (5 bases each). Germline V gene sequence: CDR1 MDHEN, CDR2 SYDVKM. V was trimmed by 8 bases and J by 0 bases, leaving 11 bases between them. The CDR3 is made up of 15 amino acids. Written as DNA, the CDR3 is TGTGCCAGCCGGACGAGGGGCTCTGGGGCCAACGTCCTGACTTTC. Translated, it gives CASRTRGSGANVLTF.

The CDR3 region is CASSLIFTTSYNEQFF. DNA for the CDR3: TGTGCCAGCAGCTTGATCTTTACAACCTCCTACAATGAGCAGTTCTTC. This chain joins TRBV7-2 and TRBJ2-1; D ambiguous. CDR1 is SGHTA, CDR2 FQGNSA, per germline. Trimming stripped 3 bases from V and 0 bases from J, with 12 bases between. The CDR3 covers 16 residues. Combining the CDR3 with reference TRBV7-2 and TRBJ2-1 gives the whole variable domain GAGVSQSPSNKVTEKGKDVELRCDPISGHTALYWYRQSLGQGLEFLIYFQGNSAPDKSGLPSDRFSAERTGGSVSTLTIQRTQQEDSAVYLCASSLIFTTSYNEQFFGPGTRLTVL.

This clone was found a few times. This sequence joins TRBV7-6 and TRBJ2-3; a weak D match, TRBD1 (6 bases). This CDR3 spans 15 amino acids. Germline V gene data show CDR1 as SGHVS and CDR2 as FNYEAQ. Trimming cost V 5 bases and J 3 bases, with 15 bases left between them. Here the CDR3 DNA reads TGTGCCAGCAGCCCGAGTTTGAGGGGGACAGATACGCAGTATTTT. Its translation: CASSPSLRGTDTQYF.

The chain employs TRBV5-4 and TRBJ2-1; TRBD2 matches 9 bases. The germline CDR1 and CDR2 sequences are SGHNT and YYREEE (reference sequence). The CDR3 sequence is 17 residues long. J was trimmed by 6 bases and V by 1 base; bases with no gene match: 11. The DNA for the CDR3 is TGTGCCAGCAGCTTGAAGGCGGGAGGGTCCCGGGGCAATGAGCAGTTCTTC. Protein sequence: CASSLKAGGSRGNEQFF.

The genes are TRBV27 and TRBJ1-2, with 7 nucleotides matching TRBD1. Germline-derived CDR1 and CDR2 are MNHEY and SMNVEV (reference sequence). Unmatched junction bases numbered 9, after V lost 4 bases and J lost 4 bases. This CDR3 has 15 residues. The CDR3 sequence: CASSSRGQGGYGYTF. The CDR3 DNA sequence: TGTGCCAGCAGTTCCCGGGGTCAGGGGGGCTATGGCTACACCTTC.

The chain joins TRBV7-3 to TRBJ1-2, with a possible D match to TRBD1 (6 bases). CDR3 length: 12 amino acids. V lost 3 bases and J lost 10, with 12 bases in between. In germline, CDR1 is SGHTA, CDR2 FQGTGA. The CDR3 loop is CASSLTGTHYTF. CDR3 nucleotide sequence: TGTGCCAGCAGCTTGACCGGGACACACTACACCTTC. The full variable domain, in which reference TRBV7-3 and TRBJ1-2 provide the parts outside the CDR3, is GAGVSQTPSNKVTEKGKYVELRCDPISGHTALYWYRQSLGQGPEFLIYFQGTGAADDSGLPNDRFFAVRPEGSVSTLKIQRTERGDSAVYLCASSLTGTHYTFGSGTRLTVV.

V usage is TRBV18 and J usage is TRBJ1-2; D perhaps matches TRBD1 (5 bases). From germline, CDR1 is KGHSH and CDR2 LQKENI. The CDR3 length is 14 residues. V lost 0 bases, J lost 5 bases, and 10 bases lay in between. CDR3 in amino acids: CASSPPGPLYGYTF. The DNA of the CDR3 is TGTGCCAGCTCACCACCGGGGCCGCTTTATGGCTACACCTTC.

This chain connects TRBV15 to TRBJ1-2; 11 nucleotides line up with TRBD1. The ends lost 0 bases at V and 8 bases at J; junction bases unmatched: 5. The CDR3 has 15 amino acids. Germline assignment: CDR1 LNHNV and CDR2 YYDKDF (reference sequence). CDR3: CATSRDLGQGAGYTF. CDR3 DNA: TGTGCCACCAGCAGAGATCTTGGACAGGGGGCGGGCTACACCTTC.

The gene calls are TRBV7-3 and TRBJ2-1; D uncertain. V was pared by 5 bases and J by 0 bases, with 11 bases between. The CDR3 is made up of 15 amino acids. Germline V gene sequence: CDR1 SGHTA, CDR2 FQGTGA. The CDR3 DNA reads as TGTGCCAGCAGCCAAAAACAGAGCTCCTACAATGAGCAGTTCTTC. Amino acids: CASSQKQSSYNEQFF.

The rearrangement uses TRBV6-5 and TRBJ1-1, with TRBD1 matching over 7 bases. Losses at the gene ends were 1 base for V and 4 bases for J; bases not matched to a gene: 6. Per the germline V gene, CDR1 is MNHEY and CDR2 is SVGAGI. The CDR3 is 15 residues long. The CDR3 sequence: CASSYYRTGATEAFF. The CDR3 coding sequence is TGTGCCAGCAGTTACTATAGAACAGGGGCCACTGAAGCTTTCTTT.

The chain couples TRBV28 to TRBJ2-7, with D tentatively TRBD1 or TRBD2 (7 bases each). Germline CDR1 and CDR2: MDHEN and SYDVKM. The CDR3 loop spans 13 amino acids. V dropped 6 bases and J dropped 4 bases, with 13 bases sitting between them. This chain's CDR3 is CASRTGREYEQYF. CDR3 nucleotides: TGTGCCAGCAGGACAGGGAGGGAATACGAGCAGTACTTC.

CDR3 in DNA: TGTGCCAGCAGCTCCCAGGACACCGGGGAGCTGTTTTTT. Translation gives CASSSQDTGELFF. J is TRBJ2-2 and V is TRBV7-6; no clear D. Germline CDR1 SGHVS, CDR2 FNYEAQ. V gave up 4 bases and J gave up 3 bases, with 6 bases separating them. The CDR3 extends over 13 amino acids.

The chain is built from TRBV27 and TRBJ2-7, with D perhaps matching TRBD2 (6 bases). CDR1 MNHEY and CDR2 SMNVEV come from the germline V gene (reference sequence). The CDR3 covers 13 residues. V was cut by 8 bases and J by 2 bases, with 13 bases left in between. DNA for the CDR3: TGTGCCAGCTCCCCCCGCGGGGCCTACGAGCAGTACTTC. Its translation is CASSPRGAYEQYF.

The chain uses TRBV18 and TRBJ1-2; 9 positions agree with TRBD1. This CDR3 spans 14 amino acids. Losses at the gene ends were 6 bases for V and 8 bases for J; bases not matched to a gene: 10. The germline gives CDR1 KGHSH, CDR2 LQKENI. CDR3 region: CASSRDRERGGYTF. The DNA of the CDR3 is TGTGCCAGCTCTCGGGACAGGGAACGGGGCGGCTACACCTTC.

The chain recombines TRBV11-2 with TRBJ2-7; unclear D gene. V was trimmed by 0 bases and J by 1 base, leaving 7 bases between them. In germline, CDR1 is SGHAT, CDR2 FQNNGV. The CDR3 is made up of 14 amino acids. The CDR3 DNA sequence: TGTGCCAGCAGCTTAGAGCCGAGATCCTACGAGCAGTACTTC. Its protein product is CASSLEPRSYEQYF.

This clone was seen only once. The chain joins TRBV7-9 to TRBJ2-7, with D possibly TRBD2 on 6 matching bases. CDR1 and CDR2 from the germline V gene are SEHNR and FQNEAQ (reference sequence). Trimming took 4 bases from V and 3 from J, leaving 16 bases between them. The CDR3 contains 15 residues. The CDR3 sequence is CASSSGTPRYYEQYF. The CDR3 nucleotides are TGTGCCAGCAGCTCCGGGACTCCGAGGTACTACGAGCAGTACTTC.

There are a few counts of this clone. This chain links TRBV7-6 with TRBJ2-7; a weak D match, TRBD2 (6 bases). With 5 bases removed from V and 2 bases from J, the gap between germline ends came to 13 bases. This CDR3 contains 14 residues. The V gene's germline CDR1 is SGHVS and CDR2 FNYEAQ. The CDR3 DNA sequence: TGTGCCAGCAGCCTATCGGGGGTCCCCTACGAGCAGTACTTC. It yields the protein CASSLSGVPYEQYF.

The chain has TRBV19 and TRBJ2-1; no clear D gene. V lost 0 bases to trimming and J lost 0 bases, with 12 bases between them. The germline CDR1 and CDR2 sequences are LNHDA and SQIVND (reference sequence). The CDR3 extends over 17 amino acids. The CDR3 sequence is CASSIDISRSSYNEQFF. The CDR3 nucleotides are TGTGCCAGTAGTATAGATATTAGCCGGAGCTCCTACAATGAGCAGTTCTTC.

This clone showed up just once. This same CDR3 is encoded by further DNA sequences in the sample. V is TRBV19 and J is TRBJ1-6; D perhaps matches TRBD1 (6 bases). Trimming pared 8 bases from V and 10 bases from J, leaving 15 bases between. The CDR3 length is 13 residues. The germline CDR1 and CDR2 sequences are LNHDA and SQIVND (reference sequence). CDR3 sequence reads: CASSLQGGSPLHF. The CDR3 region has the DNA TGTGCCAGTTCCTTACAGGGAGGATCACCCCTCCACTTT.

The chain employs TRBV4-3 and TRBJ2-1, with unresolved D. Trimming left V 0 bases short and J 10 bases short, with 10 bases between. This CDR3 region has 13 residues. Per germline, CDR1 LGHNA and CDR2 YSLEER. Here the CDR3 DNA reads TGCGCCAGCAGCCAAGATTATAGAGACGAGCAGTTCTTC. Translation gives CASSQDYRDEQFF.

The V and J genes are TRBV5-4 and TRBJ2-7, with D unclear. Germline CDR1 and CDR2: SGHNT and YYREEE (reference sequence). V was shortened by 1 base and J by 2 bases, with 10 bases between the two germline ends. This CDR3 comprises 14 residues. CDR3 DNA sequence: TGTGCCAGCAGCTTGAAAAGTTTCCCCTACGAGCAGTACTTC. Protein: CASSLKSFPYEQYF.

The rearrangement joins TRBV6-6 to TRBJ2-7; D is possibly TRBD2 (6 bases). Germline lookup yields CDR1 MNHNY and CDR2 SVGAGI (reference sequence). Trimming took off 4 bases at V and 1 base at J, with 11 bases between the two ends. CDR3 size: 14 residues. CDR3 nucleotide sequence: TGTGCCAGCAGTTTCCTAGCGACGTCCTACGAGCAGTACTTC. It codes for CASSFLATSYEQYF.

The chain has TRBV10-3 and TRBJ1-2, with TRBD1 identical over 10 bases. Unmatched junction bases numbered 5, after V lost 8 bases and J lost 5 bases. Germline assignment: CDR1 ENHRY and CDR2 SYGVKD. The CDR3 runs 13 residues. The CDR3 sequence is CAIGPGQGYGYTF. CDR3 DNA sequence: TGTGCCATCGGTCCGGGACAGGGGTATGGCTACACCTTC.

In its sample, this clone was seen a few times. This chain uses TRBV6-5 with TRBJ1-3; D ambiguous. Germline V lookup: CDR1 MNHEY, CDR2 SVGAGI. The CDR3 sequence is 15 residues long. V shed 7 bases and J shed 8 bases, with 21 bases lying between them. The CDR3 is CASTPHGNLGDTIYF. In nucleotides, the CDR3 is TGTGCCAGCACTCCCCACGGAAATCTCGGTGACACCATATATTTT.

V usage is TRBV9 and J usage is TRBJ1-4; the D is unclear. CDR3 length equals 12 residues. Trimming took 4 bases from V and 7 from J, leaving 8 bases between them. Germline V gene lookup returns CDR1 SGDLS and CDR2 YYNGEE. CDR3 in DNA: TGTGCCAGCAGCTACCTCGGTGAAAAACTGTTTTTT. It is translated as CASSYLGEKLFF.

This rearrangement joins TRBV6-5 to TRBJ2-7, with 8 bases aligning to TRBD1. The germline V gene has CDR1 MNHEY and CDR2 SVGAGI. The CDR3 spans 16 residues. The V gene end was trimmed by 3 bases and the J gene end by 2 bases; junction bases not matched to a gene: 9. The CDR3, as DNA: TGTGCCAGCAGTTATACCACAGGACAGGGAGCCTACGAGCAGTACTTC. Its translation is CASSYTTGQGAYEQYF.

The chain couples TRBV7-9 to TRBJ2-7; possibly TRBD1 for D (6 bases). The CDR3 runs 15 residues. Per germline, CDR1 SEHNR and CDR2 FQNEAQ (reference sequence). Trimming cost V 5 bases and J 5 bases, with 19 bases left between them. CDR3 amino acids: CASSPGTYDDHEQYF. CDR3 nucleotide sequence: TGTGCCAGCAGCCCCGGGACATATGACGATCACGAGCAGTACTTC.